Below are 22 T cell receptor beta chains sequenced from a single sample in a study of cytomegalovirus exposure and HLA in healthy donors. This PCR relied on a set of 60 Vbeta primers and 13 Jbeta primers. The data were produced by immunoSEQ multiplex PCR, yet TCRdb's version contains in-frame clones alone and is incomplete. The data show roughly 180,000 clones, just under 80% seen once. The specimen sequenced was PBMCs. All receptors derive from a woman between 45 and 60 years old in good health and CMV-seropositive.

Concerning this clone: Sequence at one end of the junction differs from germline and may be a read error. This chain links TRBV7-9 with TRBJ2-7, with 9 bases lining up with TRBD2. CDR3 size: 16 residues. Germline CDR1 SEHNR, CDR2 FQNEAQ (reference sequence). The CDR3 region has the DNA TGTTCCAGCAGCCCTTTAGCGGGGGCCCTCTCCTACGAGCAGTACTTC. It encodes CSSSPLAGALSYEQYF.

The chain uses TRBV12-5 and TRBJ2-1; 11 bases map to TRBD2. Germline V gene lookup returns CDR1 LGHNT and CDR2 FRNRAP. The length of the CDR3 is 16 residues. After removal of 6 bases from V and 1 base from J, the junction contained 5 bases not matched to a gene. CDR3 DNA sequence: TGTGCTAGTGGCCAACTAGCGGGGGTTTCCTACAATGAGCAGTTCTTC. Its protein is CASGQLAGVSYNEQFF. The complete variable domain, with remaining parts taken from reference TRBV12-5 and TRBJ2-1, reads DARVTQTPRHKVTEMGQEVTMRCQPILGHNTVFWYRQTMMQGLELLAYFRNRAPLDDSGMPKDRFSAEMPDATLATLKIQPSEPRDSAVYFCASGQLAGVSYNEQFFGPGTRLTVL.

The chain uses TRBV6-1 and TRBJ1-1; unclear D gene. The CDR3 sequence is 11 residues long. Germline V gene lookup returns CDR1 MNHNS and CDR2 SASEGT. Trimming left V 6 bases short and J 5 bases short, with 7 bases between. The CDR3 is CASSPVTEAFF. DNA of the CDR3: TGTGCCAGCAGCCCAGTAACTGAAGCTTTCTTT.

The chain carries TRBV6-5 and TRBJ1-6; D is undetermined. CDR3 length: 14 amino acids. With 3 bases removed from V and 7 bases from J, the gap between germline ends came to 10 bases. Germline loops: CDR1 MNHEY, CDR2 SVGAGI. CDR3 sequence: CASSYAMENSPLHF. The CDR3 nucleotides are TGTGCCAGCAGTTATGCGATGGAGAATTCACCCCTCCACTTT.

The rearrangement uses TRBV7-6 and TRBJ1-1; D unresolved. Germline CDR1 reads SGHVS; CDR2 reads FNYEAQ. Trimming removed 2 bases at V and 3 bases at J, with 19 bases between. This CDR3 has 17 residues. For the CDR3, the DNA is TGTGCCAGCAGCTTATTATCTGACCACCCCGCGGACACTGAAGCTTTCTTT. Its protein is CASSLLSDHPADTEAFF.

As to this clone: Distinct nucleotide sequences in the sample also encode this CDR3. The V and J genes are TRBV5-6 and TRBJ2-3; TRBD2 aligns across 10 bases. Germline values: CDR1 SGHDT, CDR2 YYEEEE. The ends lost 0 bases at V and 9 bases at J; junction bases unmatched: 4. The CDR3 contains 14 residues. CDR3 amino acids: CASSLGVAGGTQYF. As DNA, the CDR3 is TGTGCCAGCAGCTTGGGAGTAGCGGGGGGAACGCAGTATTTT.

This clone was counted a few times. The chain carries TRBV30 and TRBJ2-5; 7 bases match TRBD2. The tail of the sequence fits TRBJ2-7 better, so the J call may be wrong. The germline V gene has CDR1 GTSNPN and CDR2 SVGIG (reference sequence). The CDR3 has 14 residues. CDR3 protein: CAWSEGGDSYEQYF. The DNA of the CDR3 is TGTGCCTGGAGTGAGGGAGGGGACTCCTACGAGCAGTACTTC.

The chain recombines TRBV2 with TRBJ2-7; D is possibly TRBD1 (6 bases). CDR3 length: 13 residues. The ends were cut back, 10 bases at V and 3 bases at J, with 16 bases in the middle. Per the germline V gene, CDR1 is SNHLY and CDR2 is FYNNEI. The CDR3 sequence: CATSDSVLYEQYF. The CDR3 region has the DNA TGTGCCACTTCGGACAGTGTCCTCTACGAGCAGTACTTC. Drawing the rest from reference TRBV2 and TRBJ2-7, the complete variable domain is EPEVTQTPSHQVTQMGQEVILRCVPISNHLYFYWYRQILGQKVEFLVSFYNNEISEKSEIFDDQFSVERPDGSNFTLKIRSTKLEDSAMYFCATSDSVLYEQYFGPGTRLTVT.

This sequence joins TRBV15 and TRBJ1-1, with 7 bases identical to TRBD1. This CDR3 is 15 amino acids long. With V trimmed by 3 bases and J by 1 base, 5 bases remained unmatched. The germline gives CDR1 LNHNV, CDR2 YYDKDF (reference sequence). The CDR3 DNA reads as TGTGCCACCAGCAGGACGACAGGGTGGAACACTGAAGCTTTCTTT. Its protein product is CATSRTTGWNTEAFF.

The chain recombines TRBV6-5 with TRBJ2-7; weak D call: TRBD1 (6 bases). With 6 bases removed from V and 2 bases from J, the gap between germline ends came to 14 bases. The CDR3 totals 14 residues. Germline lookup yields CDR1 MNHEY and CDR2 SVGAGI. DNA for the CDR3: TGTGCCAGCAGGCTACAGGGAGCGACCTACGAGCAGTACTTC. Residues: CASRLQGATYEQYF.

Regarding this clone: One end of the junction does not line up with germline, which may come from a read error. The rearrangement joins TRBV5-1 to TRBJ1-2; TRBD1 matches at 7 bases. Germline CDR1 SGHRS, CDR2 YFSETQ. CDR3 size: 15 residues. The CDR3 nucleotides are TGCGCCAGCAGCCCACCTTGGGACAGTTTCTATGGCTATACCTTC. Residues: CASSPPWDSFYGYTF.

This clone has only one observation. Different DNA sequences within this sample yield the same CDR3. Here the CDR3 DNA reads TGTGCCAGCAGTTCAGGAATAGGAAACACCATATATTTT. This encodes CASSSGIGNTIYF. V and J are TRBV2 and TRBJ1-3; no firm D call. V lost 5 bases, J lost 4 bases, and 9 bases lay in between. Germline V gene sequence: CDR1 SNHLY, CDR2 FYNNEI. The CDR3 is made up of 13 amino acids.

This chain connects TRBV18 to TRBJ1-6; 9 bases are a match to TRBD1. This CDR3 has 14 residues. V was pared by 3 bases and J by 8 bases, with 2 bases of the junction left unmatched. The V gene's germline CDR1 is KGHSH and CDR2 LQKENI. The DNA of the CDR3 is TGTGCCAGCTCACCCCGGGACAGGGATTCACCCCTCCACTTT. Translating gives CASSPRDRDSPLHF.

There are a few counts of this clone. The chain uses TRBV7-8 and TRBJ2-6, with TRBD1 matching over 9 bases. Germline trimming cut 5 bases from V and 4 bases from J; bases unmatched to any gene: 6. The CDR3 length is 16 residues. Per germline, CDR1 SGHVS and CDR2 FQNEAQ. The CDR3 sequence is CASSPGQGSGANVLTF. In DNA form, the CDR3 reads TGTGCCAGCAGCCCGGGACAGGGCTCGGGGGCCAACGTCCTGACTTTC.

The chain has TRBV10-3 and TRBJ1-5, with D maybe TRBD1 (5 bases). The CDR3 length is 15 residues. Per the germline V gene, CDR1 is ENHRY and CDR2 is SYGVKD. Trimming left V 6 bases short and J 0 bases short, with 12 bases between. The CDR3 nucleotides are TGTGCCATCAGCTCAGGGTGGGATAGCAATCAGCCCCAGCATTTT. Translation: CAISSGWDSNQPQHF.

This clone was seen just once. The chain recombines TRBV19 with TRBJ1-3; a weak D match, TRBD1 (5 bases). V lost 7 bases and J 0 bases, leaving 13 bases between the germline ends. The CDR3 consists of 15 residues. Germline V lookup: CDR1 LNHDA, CDR2 SQIVND (reference sequence). The CDR3 sequence is CASTAGKISGNTIYF. CDR3 DNA sequence: TGTGCCAGTACGGCAGGGAAGATCTCTGGAAACACCATATATTTT.

This chain links TRBV6-1 with TRBJ1-2; the D is unclear. The germline gives CDR1 MNHNS, CDR2 SASEGT. Trimming removed 4 bases from V and 4 bases from J, with 7 bases in between. CDR3 length equals 12 residues. For the CDR3, the DNA is TGTGCCAGCAGTGTGACACTCTATGGCTACACCTTC. As protein: CASSVTLYGYTF.

The genes are TRBV19 and TRBJ2-3; 11 bases are a match to TRBD1. The germline V gene has CDR1 LNHDA and CDR2 SQIVND (reference sequence). The CDR3 totals 16 residues. With V trimmed by 3 bases and J by 3 bases, 5 bases remained unmatched. CDR3 nucleotide sequence: TGTGCCAGTAGTATCGGGACAGGGGGAGGGACAGATACGCAGTATTTT. Translation gives CASSIGTGGGTDTQYF.

To note about this clone: The junction shows a germline mismatch at one end, possibly a read error. The V and J genes are TRBV5-4 and TRBJ2-7; D tentatively fits TRBD1 or TRBD2 (5 bases each). The CDR3 is made up of 14 amino acids. Germline lookup yields CDR1 SGHNT and CDR2 YYREEE (reference sequence). This CDR3 is CASSLGPSRDEQYF. CDR3 DNA: TGTGCCAGCAGTTTGGGACCGTCCCGGGACGAGCAGTACTTC.

This clone was seen only once. The J gene is TRBJ2-6, the V gene TRBV2, with unresolved D. V was shortened by 6 bases and J by 0 bases, with 9 bases between the two germline ends. The CDR3 has 15 residues. Germline V gene data show CDR1 as SNHLY and CDR2 as FYNNEI. CDR3 sequence reads: CASRKQHSGANVLTF. The CDR3 DNA sequence: TGTGCCAGCAGGAAACAGCACTCTGGGGCCAACGTCCTGACTTTC.

CDR3 nucleotide sequence: TGTGCCAGCAGCTTAGCGGCCGGGACTCAGGAAGCTTTCTTT. It codes for CASSLAAGTQEAFF. The chain employs TRBV7-6 and TRBJ1-1; maybe TRBD1 (5 bases). V gave up 0 bases and J gave up 8 bases, with 13 bases separating them. Germline CDR1 reads SGHVS; CDR2 reads FNYEAQ. The length of the CDR3 is 14 residues.

Remarks on this clone: The same CDR3 is also encoded by other DNA sequences in this sample. The rearrangement joins TRBV9 to TRBJ1-4, with D possibly TRBD1 on 5 matching bases. V lost 0 bases and J lost 8, with 14 bases in between. CDR1 is SGDLS and CDR2 is YYNGEE in the germline V gene. The CDR3 spans 15 residues. Here the CDR3 reads CASSVGGRMGEKLFF. CDR3 coding DNA: TGTGCCAGCAGCGTAGGGGGCAGGATGGGGGAAAAACTGTTTTTT.